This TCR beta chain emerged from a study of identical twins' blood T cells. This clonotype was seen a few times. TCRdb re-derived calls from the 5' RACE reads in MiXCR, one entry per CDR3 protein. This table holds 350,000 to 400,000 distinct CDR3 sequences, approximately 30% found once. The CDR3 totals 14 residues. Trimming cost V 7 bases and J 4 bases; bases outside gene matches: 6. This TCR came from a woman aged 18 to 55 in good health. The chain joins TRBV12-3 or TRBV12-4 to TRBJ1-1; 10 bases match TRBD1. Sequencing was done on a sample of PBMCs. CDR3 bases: TGTGCCAGCACCCGGACAGGGGGAGGCACTGAAGCTTTCTTT. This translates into CASTRTGGGTEAFF.